This is a list of T cell receptor beta chains from one sample in a study of T cells in localized non-small cell lung cancer. Method: immunoSEQ multiplex PCR; TCRdb's copy keeps in-frame clones and lacks some. This sample has 20,000 to 25,000 clones, with around 85% found just once. The sequencing used peripheral blood, collected before any cancer treatment. The receptors originated from a man aged 40-75 years with stage I lung adenocarcinoma. Both conserved end residues are part of each CDR3.

len: 11; v_gene: TRBV20-1; j_gene: TRBJ2-1; CDR3aa: CSAGTYNEQFF
len: 13; v_gene: TRBV6-5; j_gene: TRBJ1-5; CDR3aa: CASSPLRDQPQHF
len: 15; v_gene: TRBV4-3; j_gene: TRBJ2-7; CDR3aa: CASSQVYTSVGEQYF
len: 16; v_gene: TRBV11-3; j_gene: TRBJ2-2; CDR3aa: CASSSQGAQNTGELFF
len: 12; v_gene: TRBV5-1; j_gene: TRBJ2-3; CDR3aa: CASSFEGDTQYF
len: 15; v_gene: TRBV5-1; j_gene: TRBJ2-3; CDR3aa: CASSGQGVGADTQYF
len: 12; v_gene: TRBV7-9; j_gene: TRBJ2-5; CDR3aa: CASSLSSETQYF
len: 14; v_gene: TRBV7-3; j_gene: TRBJ2-1; CDR3aa: CASSPMGGPGEQFF
len: 16; v_gene: TRBV5-1; j_gene: TRBJ2-1; CDR3aa: CASSMTSSGDYNEQFF
len: 19; v_gene: TRBV18; j_gene: TRBJ2-6; CDR3aa: CASSRLQGSALSGANVLTF
len: 13; v_gene: TRBV6-5; j_gene: TRBJ1-1; CDR3aa: CASSYVGGTEAFF
len: 15; v_gene: TRBV9; j_gene: TRBJ2-3; CDR3aa: CASSTLGGSTDTQYF
len: 14; v_gene: TRBV6-5; j_gene: TRBJ2-2; CDR3aa: CASSPSGDPGELFF
len: 14; v_gene: TRBV10-3; j_gene: TRBJ2-2; CDR3aa: CAIRTSGVSGELFF
len: 17; v_gene: TRBV7-3; j_gene: TRBJ2-1; CDR3aa: CASSLSGGISSYNEQFF
len: 13; v_gene: TRBV9; j_gene: TRBJ2-1; CDR3aa: CASSVLAGNEQFF
len: 21; v_gene: TRBV27; j_gene: TRBJ1-5; CDR3aa: CASSFELNGSPPPTSNQPQHF
len: 14; v_gene: TRBV7-2; j_gene: TRBJ2-2; CDR3aa: CASSFEAYTGELFF
len: 17; v_gene: TRBV19; j_gene: TRBJ1-5; CDR3aa: CASRSGQGTYSNQPQHF
len: 15; v_gene: TRBV5-8; j_gene: TRBJ2-2; CDR3aa: CASSLGHLNTGELFF
len: 14; v_gene: TRBV7-2; j_gene: TRBJ2-7; CDR3aa: CASSLAGGAYEQYF
len: 14; v_gene: TRBV6-5; j_gene: TRBJ1-1; CDR3aa: CASRKMGQGAVAFF
len: 14; v_gene: TRBV6-6; j_gene: TRBJ1-2; CDR3aa: CASSYRGREGGYTF
len: 13; v_gene: TRBV5-1; j_gene: TRBJ1-1; CDR3aa: CASGGQGNTEAFF
len: 13; v_gene: TRBV23-1; j_gene: TRBJ2-7; CDR3aa: CASSRASGYEQYF
len: 13; v_gene: TRBV7-2; j_gene: TRBJ1-1; CDR3aa: CASSLERGTEAFF
len: 14; v_gene: TRBV2; j_gene: TRBJ2-1; CDR3aa: CASSRRQGRNEQFF
len: 16; v_gene: TRBV28; j_gene: TRBJ2-5; CDR3aa: CASSLSRLPGQETQYF
len: 15; v_gene: TRBV2; j_gene: TRBJ2-3; CDR3aa: CASSDARGGEDTQYF
len: 16; v_gene: TRBV11-2; j_gene: TRBJ1-4; CDR3aa: CASSFLGQATGEKLFF
len: 13; v_gene: TRBV15; j_gene: TRBJ2-5; CDR3aa: CATSGGQRETQYF
len: 14; v_gene: TRBV2; j_gene: TRBJ2-3; CDR3aa: CASSQNGFTDTQYF
len: 18; v_gene: TRBV27; j_gene: TRBJ1-2; CDR3aa: CASRPQWFKNRGDYGYTF
len: 15; v_gene: TRBV5-1; j_gene: TRBJ2-5; CDR3aa: CASSLRPNLQETQYF
len: 15; v_gene: TRBV5-4; j_gene: TRBJ1-1; CDR3aa: CASKPNGALNTEAFF
len: 13; v_gene: TRBV7-2; j_gene: TRBJ1-1; CDR3aa: CASSALLKTEPFF
len: 17; v_gene: TRBV5-4; j_gene: TRBJ2-3; CDR3aa: CASSLGLAGGPTDTQYF
len: 16; v_gene: TRBV11-2; j_gene: TRBJ2-7; CDR3aa: CASSLVKGIGSYEQYF
len: 14; v_gene: TRBV7-2; j_gene: TRBJ2-1; CDR3aa: CASKTSGSHNEQFF
len: 12; v_gene: TRBV5-4; j_gene: TRBJ2-5; CDR3aa: CASRPDDATQYF
len: 15; v_gene: TRBV7-2; j_gene: TRBJ2-5; CDR3aa: CASSFGTSGRETQYF
len: 16; v_gene: TRBV7-3; j_gene: TRBJ2-2; CDR3aa: CASSPNGGYNPGELFF
len: 15; v_gene: TRBV19; j_gene: TRBJ2-5; CDR3aa: CASSIDGLAGETQYF
len: 17; v_gene: TRBV19; j_gene: TRBJ2-3; CDR3aa: CASSIMAGLAATDTQYF
len: 16; v_gene: TRBV4-1; j_gene: TRBJ1-5; CDR3aa: CASSQDGSLFNQPQHF
len: 18; v_gene: TRBV11-2; j_gene: TRBJ2-5; CDR3aa: CASSSGRGTAKSHETQYF
len: 16; v_gene: TRBV19; j_gene: TRBJ2-3; CDR3aa: CASSRYGQSFTDTQYF
len: 16; v_gene: TRBV19; j_gene: TRBJ1-3; CDR3aa: CASSLDSNGIGNTIYF
len: 14; v_gene: TRBV11-3; j_gene: TRBJ2-2; CDR3aa: CASSLWGNTGELFF
len: 14; v_gene: TRBV7-9; j_gene: TRBJ2-7; CDR3aa: CASSPKRGSYEQYF
len: 12; v_gene: TRBV14; j_gene: TRBJ1-6; CDR3aa: CASSPQNSPLHF
len: 12; v_gene: TRBV29-1; j_gene: TRBJ2-4; CDR3aa: CGAEGRGNIQYF
len: 12; v_gene: TRBV18; j_gene: TRBJ2-3; CDR3aa: CASSPDTDTQYF
len: 14; v_gene: TRBV27; j_gene: TRBJ2-1; CDR3aa: CASSPNRGQREQFF
len: 15; v_gene: TRBV6-1; j_gene: TRBJ2-1; CDR3aa: CASSEARTTINEQFF